Below, 15 T cell receptor beta chains from the same sample are listed, as sequenced in a study of OX40 agonist ivuxolimab in advanced cancers. Produced via immunoSEQ multiplex PCR; TCRdb's table is partial and in-frame only. The sample has fewer than 85,000 clones, 65% to 85% seen once; the top ten hold about 0.71%. Material: CD4+ or CD8+ T cells sorted from blood, obtained in a trial of the OX40 agonist ivuxolimab. These TCRs come from an adult with an advanced solid tumor such as melanoma, head and neck, liver or kidney cancer.

In its sample, this clone was seen once. The chain combines TRBV19 with TRBJ1-5; the match to TRBD1 covers 8 bases. The CDR3 is made up of 15 amino acids. The trim removed 5 bases at V and 1 base at J, leaving 4 bases unmatched. Germline CDR1 and CDR2: LNHDA and SQIVND (reference sequence). The CDR3 nucleotides are TGTGCCAGTAGTCCCAGGGGGCTAAGCAATCAGCCCCAGCATTTT. Its protein product is CASSPRGLSNQPQHF.

The V gene is TRBV25-1, the J gene TRBJ1-4, with D possibly being TRBD1 (5 bases). V lost 3 bases and J lost 8, with 16 bases in between. Per germline, CDR1 MGHDK and CDR2 SYGVNS. There are 15 residues in the CDR3. CDR3 amino acids: CASSDSGLGEEKLFF. The CDR3 DNA reads TGTGCCAGCAGTGACTCGGGACTAGGAGAGGAAAAACTGTTTTTT.

This sequence joins TRBV18 and TRBJ1-5; no clear D gene. CDR3 size: 15 residues. V was shortened by 6 bases and J by 0 bases, with 12 bases between the two germline ends. Germline V gene data show CDR1 as KGHSH and CDR2 as LQKENI. The CDR3, as DNA: TGTGCCAGCTCTCTTCAGCAGTATAGCAATCAGCCCCAGCATTTT. Its translation is CASSLQQYSNQPQHF. The full variable domain, completed using reference TRBV18 and TRBJ1-5, is NAGVMQNPRHLVRRRGQEARLRCSPMKGHSHVYWYRQLPEEGLKFMVYLQKENIIDESGMPKERFSAEFPKEGPSILRIQQVVRGDSAAYFCASSLQQYSNQPQHFGDGTRLSIL.

V gene TRBV9 combines with J gene TRBJ2-3, with D possibly being TRBD2 (5 bases). Germline assignment: CDR1 SGDLS and CDR2 YYNGEE. The CDR3 is 14 residues long. Trimming stripped 0 bases from V and 3 bases from J, with 8 bases between. CDR3 region: CASSVGQRTDTQYF. CDR3 nucleotide sequence: TGTGCCAGCAGCGTAGGCCAGCGGACAGATACGCAGTATTTT. Full variable domain (missing parts from reference TRBV9 and TRBJ2-3): DSGVTQTPKHLITATGQRVTLRCSPRSGDLSVYWYQQSLDQGLQFLIQYYNGEERAKGNILERFSAQQFPDLHSELNLSSLELGDSALYFCASSVGQRTDTQYFGPGTRLTVL.

V usage is TRBV28 and J usage is TRBJ2-3, with 9 bases fitting TRBD2. There are 15 residues in the CDR3. With V trimmed by 5 bases and J by 2 bases, 5 bases remained unmatched. Germline loops: CDR1 MDHEN, CDR2 SYDVKM. CDR3 coding DNA: TGTGCCAGCAGTAGCGGGGGGCCGTCCACAGATACGCAGTATTTT. This sequence encodes CASSSGGPSTDTQYF.

The V gene is TRBV11-3, the J gene TRBJ2-7, with a weak D call TRBD1 (6 bases). The CDR3 runs 15 residues. Trimming removed 1 base at V and 3 bases at J, with 13 bases between. The germline V gene encodes CDR1 SGHNT and CDR2 YENEEA. This CDR3 is CASSLGARQDYEQYF. The CDR3 nucleotides read TGTGCCAGCAGCTTAGGAGCCCGACAGGACTACGAGCAGTACTTC.

The chain has TRBV19 and TRBJ1-5; weak D call: TRBD1 (5 bases). Germline-derived CDR1 and CDR2 are LNHDA and SQIVND (reference sequence). CDR3 length equals 12 residues. V gave up 5 bases and J gave up 7 bases, with 9 bases separating them. The CDR3 bases are TGTGCCAGTAGTTTGGGGACCCAGCCCCAGCATTTT. Amino acid sequence: CASSLGTQPQHF. The complete variable domain, with remaining parts taken from reference TRBV19 and TRBJ1-5, reads DGGITQSPKYLFRKEGQNVTLSCEQNLNHDAMYWYRQDPGQGLRLIYYSQIVNDFQKGDIAEGYSVSREKKESFPLTVTSAQKNPTAFYLCASSLGTQPQHFGDGTRLSIL.

This chain joins TRBV7-2 and TRBJ2-5; D might be TRBD1 (5 bases). CDR1 and CDR2 (germline): SGHTA, FQGNSA. V shed 3 bases and J shed 1 base, with 6 bases lying between them. The CDR3 totals 13 residues. The CDR3 region has the DNA TGTGCCAGCAGCTTTGACAGCCAAGAGACCCAGTACTTC. Translated: CASSFDSQETQYF.

The chain recombines TRBV4-2 with TRBJ2-2, with D possibly matching TRBD2 (6 bases). Trimming left V 4 bases short and J 0 bases short, with 15 bases between. The CDR3 contains 17 residues. Germline V gives CDR1 LGHNA, CDR2 YNFKEQ. This CDR3 is CASSPFLAEANTGELFF. The CDR3 nucleotides are TGTGCCAGCAGCCCCTTTTTAGCGGAGGCGAACACCGGGGAGCTGTTTTTT.

The chain carries TRBV6-1 and TRBJ2-4; D perhaps matches TRBD2 (5 bases). Germline CDR1 MNHNS, CDR2 SASEGT. CDR3 size: 14 residues. V was pared by 3 bases and J by 7 bases, with 13 bases between. CDR3 amino acids: CASSEGRRGNIQYF. CDR3 DNA sequence: TGTGCCAGCAGTGAGGGCAGACGCGGGAACATTCAGTACTTC.

The chain carries TRBV30 and TRBJ2-7; TRBD1 might be the D (5 bases). V lost 2 bases to trimming and J lost 7 bases, with 15 bases between them. The CDR3 contains 13 residues. Germline V gene lookup returns CDR1 GTSNPN and CDR2 SVGIG (reference sequence). The CDR3 sequence is CAWSKSRVREQYF. DNA for the CDR3: TGTGCCTGGAGTAAGTCCAGGGTACGGGAGCAGTACTTC. The full variable domain, with the rest looked up from reference TRBV30 and TRBJ2-7, is SQTIHQWPATLVQPVGSPLSLECTVEGTSNPNLYWYRQAAGRGLQLLFYSVGIGQISSEVPQNLSASRPQDRQFILSSKKLLLSDSGFYLCAWSKSRVREQYFGPGTRLTVT.

The chain links TRBV11-3 to TRBJ2-7, with D perhaps TRBD1 or TRBD2 (5 bases each). This CDR3 comprises 16 residues. The germline V and J ends were trimmed by 5 bases and 1 base, with 18 bases remaining between them. CDR1 and CDR2 from the germline V gene are SGHNT and YENEEA. The CDR3 here is CASSPVGDLWSYEQYF. In DNA form, the CDR3 reads TGTGCCAGCAGCCCAGTTGGGGACCTTTGGTCCTACGAGCAGTACTTC.

The V gene is TRBV28, the J gene TRBJ1-2, with D perhaps TRBD1 (6 bases). Germline-derived CDR1 and CDR2 are MDHEN and SYDVKM. The CDR3 is 15 amino acids. The germline V and J ends were trimmed by 3 bases and 6 bases, with 17 bases remaining between them. The chain's CDR3 is CASSFSDRTSDGYTF. Here the CDR3 DNA reads TGTGCCAGCAGTTTCTCTGACAGGACCAGCGATGGCTACACCTTC.

CDR3 nucleotide sequence: TGTGCCAGTAGTATAGAGAGGGGTCGCACCGGGGAGCTGTTTTTT. It encodes CASSIERGRTGELFF. The gene calls are TRBV19 and TRBJ2-2, with D possibly called TRBD1 or TRBD2 (5 bases each). This CDR3 has 15 amino acids. Between the trimmed V and J ends, which lost 0 bases and 4 bases, there was a span of 9 bases. Germline values: CDR1 LNHDA, CDR2 SQIVND (reference sequence). Full variable domain (missing parts from reference TRBV19 and TRBJ2-2): DGGITQSPKYLFRKEGQNVTLSCEQNLNHDAMYWYRQDPGQGLRLIYYSQIVNDFQKGDIAEGYSVSREKKESFPLTVTSAQKNPTAFYLCASSIERGRTGELFFGEGSRLTVL.

V is TRBV19 and J is TRBJ1-2, with D tentatively TRBD1 (6 bases). There are 18 residues in the CDR3. Germline lookup yields CDR1 LNHDA and CDR2 SQIVND (reference sequence). With 5 bases removed from V and 8 bases from J, the gap between germline ends came to 30 bases. CDR3 DNA sequence: TGTGCCAGTAGTGCCCCTTACGGGGGCGCGTTGATCCGCGTGGGCTACACCTTC. Encoded protein: CASSAPYGGALIRVGYTF.